This TCR beta chain is drawn from a study of blood T cell repertoires in COVID-19. TCRdb keeps only in-frame clones here, not all; method: immunoSEQ multiplex PCR. The repertoire consists of 400,000 or so clones, with over 85% occurring once and the leading ten covering more than 0.7%. The length of the CDR3 is 13 residues. CDR1 and CDR2 (germline): MGHDK, SYGVNS. V shed 4 bases, J shed 3 bases, and the junction held 0 bases outside the gene matches. The sequence derives from a man aged 18 to 29 with COVID-19, enrolled during active disease. The sequenced material came from peripheral blood. The chain employs TRBV25-1 and TRBJ2-1; TRBD1 aligns across 7 bases. CDR3 region: CASSGTGYNEQFF. The CDR3 nucleotides are TGTGCCAGCAGTGGGACAGGCTACAATGAGCAGTTCTTC.